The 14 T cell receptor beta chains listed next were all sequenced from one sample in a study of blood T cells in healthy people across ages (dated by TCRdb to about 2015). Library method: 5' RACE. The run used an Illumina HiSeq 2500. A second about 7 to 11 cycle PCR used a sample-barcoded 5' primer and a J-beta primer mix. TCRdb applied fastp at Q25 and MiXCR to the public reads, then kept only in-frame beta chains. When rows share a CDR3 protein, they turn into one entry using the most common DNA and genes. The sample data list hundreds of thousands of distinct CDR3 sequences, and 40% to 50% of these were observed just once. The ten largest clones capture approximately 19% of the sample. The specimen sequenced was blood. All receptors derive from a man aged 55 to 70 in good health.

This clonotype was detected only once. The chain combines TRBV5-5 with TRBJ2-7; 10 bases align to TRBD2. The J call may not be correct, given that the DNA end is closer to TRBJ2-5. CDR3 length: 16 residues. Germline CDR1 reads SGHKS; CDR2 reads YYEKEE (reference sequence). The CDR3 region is CASSQSSGGEQETQYF. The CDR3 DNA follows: TGTGCCAGCAGCCAATCTAGCGGGGGAGAACAAGAGACCCAGTACTTC.

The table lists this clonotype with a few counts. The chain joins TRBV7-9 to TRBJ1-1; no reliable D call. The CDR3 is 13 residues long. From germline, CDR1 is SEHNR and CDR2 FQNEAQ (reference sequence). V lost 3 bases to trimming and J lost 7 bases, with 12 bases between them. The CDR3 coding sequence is TGTGCCAGCAGCTTTCTGGGGTTGGATGAAGCTTTCTTT. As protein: CASSFLGLDEAFF.

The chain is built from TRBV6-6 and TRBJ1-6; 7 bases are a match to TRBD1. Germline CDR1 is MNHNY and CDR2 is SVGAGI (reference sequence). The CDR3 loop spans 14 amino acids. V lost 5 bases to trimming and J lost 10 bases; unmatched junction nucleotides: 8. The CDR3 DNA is TGTGCCAGCAGTAGAGACAGGGAAGAGTCACCCCTCCACTTT. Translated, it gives CASSRDREESPLHF.

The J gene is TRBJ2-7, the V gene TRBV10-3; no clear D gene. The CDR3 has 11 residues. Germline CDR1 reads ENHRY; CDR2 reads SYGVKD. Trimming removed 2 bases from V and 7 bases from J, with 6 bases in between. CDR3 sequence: CAISEGWEQYF. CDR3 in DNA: TGTGCCATCAGTGAGGGGTGGGAGCAGTACTTC.

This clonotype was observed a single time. CDR3 protein: CASSEQGALSTDTQYF. The CDR3 region has the DNA TGTGCCAGCAGCGAACAGGGGGCACTTAGCACAGATACGCAGTATTTT. This chain links TRBV7-8 with TRBJ2-3; 9 bases agree with TRBD1. V lost 5 bases to trimming and J lost 0 bases; unmatched junction nucleotides: 6. The germline V gene has CDR1 SGHVS and CDR2 FQNEAQ. The CDR3 spans 16 residues.

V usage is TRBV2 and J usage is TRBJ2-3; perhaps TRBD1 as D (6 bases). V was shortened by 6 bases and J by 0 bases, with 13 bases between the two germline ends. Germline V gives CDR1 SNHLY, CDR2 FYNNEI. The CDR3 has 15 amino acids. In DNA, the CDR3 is TGTGCCAGCAGGAGGACAGCAACTAGCACAGATACGCAGTATTTT. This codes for CASRRTATSTDTQYF.

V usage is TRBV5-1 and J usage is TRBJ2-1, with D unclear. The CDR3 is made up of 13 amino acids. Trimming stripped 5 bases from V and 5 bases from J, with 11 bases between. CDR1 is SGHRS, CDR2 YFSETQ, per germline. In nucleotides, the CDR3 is TGCGCCAGCAGTCCTGGAAAAGACAATGAGCAGTTCTTC. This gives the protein CASSPGKDNEQFF.

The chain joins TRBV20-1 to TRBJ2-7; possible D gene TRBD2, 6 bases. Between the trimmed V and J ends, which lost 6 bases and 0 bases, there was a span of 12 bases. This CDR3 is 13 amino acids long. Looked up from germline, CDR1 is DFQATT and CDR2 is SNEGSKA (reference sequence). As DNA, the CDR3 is TGCAGTGCCACACGGGGGTTCTCCTACGAGCAGTACTTC. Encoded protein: CSATRGFSYEQYF.

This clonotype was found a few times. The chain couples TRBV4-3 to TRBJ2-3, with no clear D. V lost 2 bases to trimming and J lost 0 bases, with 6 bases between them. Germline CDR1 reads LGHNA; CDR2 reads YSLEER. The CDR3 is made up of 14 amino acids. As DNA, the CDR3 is TGCGCCAGCAGCCAATCCGGGAGCACAGATACGCAGTATTTT. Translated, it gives CASSQSGSTDTQYF.

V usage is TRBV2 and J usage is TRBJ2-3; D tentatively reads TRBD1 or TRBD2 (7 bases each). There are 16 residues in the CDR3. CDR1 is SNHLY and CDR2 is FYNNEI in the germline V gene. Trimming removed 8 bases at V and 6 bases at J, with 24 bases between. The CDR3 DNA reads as TGTGCCAGCCAGCGGGACAGTCTCCTTAATGGGGATACGCAGTATTTT. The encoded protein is CASQRDSLLNGDTQYF.

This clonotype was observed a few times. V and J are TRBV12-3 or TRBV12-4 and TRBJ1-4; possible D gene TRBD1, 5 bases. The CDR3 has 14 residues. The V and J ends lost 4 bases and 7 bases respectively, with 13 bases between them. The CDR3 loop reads CASSSRGTGEKLFF. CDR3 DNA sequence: TGTGCCAGCAGTTCGAGGGGTACGGGTGAAAAACTGTTTTTT.

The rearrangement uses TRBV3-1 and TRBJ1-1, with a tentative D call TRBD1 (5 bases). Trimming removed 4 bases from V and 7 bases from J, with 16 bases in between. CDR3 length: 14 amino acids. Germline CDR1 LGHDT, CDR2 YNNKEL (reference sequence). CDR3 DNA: TGTGCCAGCAGCCCGGGACCCGTGGCGAGTGAAGCTTTCTTT. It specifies CASSPGPVASEAFF.

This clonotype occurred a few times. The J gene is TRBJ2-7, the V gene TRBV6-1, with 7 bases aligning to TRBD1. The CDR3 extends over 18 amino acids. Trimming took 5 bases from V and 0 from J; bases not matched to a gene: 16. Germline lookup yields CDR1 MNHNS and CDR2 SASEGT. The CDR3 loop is CASSPSPQLRDSSYEQYF. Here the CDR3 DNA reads TGTGCCAGCAGTCCCAGCCCCCAACTCCGGGACAGCTCCTACGAGCAGTACTTC.

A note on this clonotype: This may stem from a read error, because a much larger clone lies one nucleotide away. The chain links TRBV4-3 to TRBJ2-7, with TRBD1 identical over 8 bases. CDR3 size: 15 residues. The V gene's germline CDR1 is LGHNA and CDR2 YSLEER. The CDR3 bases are TGCGCCGGCAGCCAGGCCGGACAGGGATCGTACGAGCAGTACTTC. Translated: CAGSQAGQGSYEQYF.